This is a list of T cell receptor beta chains from one sample in a study of T cells in Graves' hyperthyroidism and ophthalmopathy. TCRdb analysed the multiplex PCR reads with MiXCR anew, one entry per CDR3 protein. This table holds approximately 590,000 distinct CDR3 sequences, around a sixth found once. The sample taken for sequencing was blood. These receptors were taken from a woman aged 25 to 45 with Graves' hyperthyroidism. CDR3s include the opening cysteine and the closing phenylalanine or tryptophan. Each record gives: J gene, D gene, clone size, V gene, CDR3 DNA, CDR3 protein. D genes are given only for firm matches. Not every row has a clone size; where given, it reads once, few, many or a size class.

J: TRBJ2-5; D: TRBD2; size: many; V: TRBV27; DNA: TGTGCCAGCAGAGTACTTCGACTAGCGGGAGAACAAGAAGGGACCCAGTACTTC; CDR3: CASRVLRLAGEQEGTQYF
J: TRBJ2-7; D: TRBD1; size: many; V: TRBV6-1; DNA: TGTGCCAGCAGTCAGAGGACAGGGGGCTACGAGCAGTACTTC; CDR3: CASSQRTGGYEQYF
J: TRBJ2-1; D: TRBD2; size: many; V: TRBV7-3; DNA: TGTGCCAGCAGCTGGCAGGCGGGAGGCTCAAATGAGCAGTTCTTC; CDR3: CASSWQAGGSNEQFF
J: TRBJ2-4; D: TRBD2; size: many; V: TRBV5-1; DNA: TGCGCCAGCAGCCGCGGACTAGCGGGAGGGGACAAAAACATTCAGTACTTC; CDR3: CASSRGLAGGDKNIQYF
J: TRBJ1-1; D: -; size: many; V: TRBV2; DNA: TGTGCCAGCAGTGAGACCGGTTGGGGGTTGGACACTGAAGCTTTCTTT; CDR3: CASSETGWGLDTEAFF
J: TRBJ2-3; D: -; size: many; V: TRBV20-1; DNA: TGCAGTGCTAGTGTTGCGGATACGCAGTATTTT; CDR3: CSASVADTQYF
J: TRBJ2-7; D: -; size: many; V: TRBV20-1; DNA: TGCAGTGCTAGGTCCGACCTATACGAGCAGTACTTC; CDR3: CSARSDLYEQYF
J: TRBJ1-1; D: TRBD1; size: -; V: TRBV7-9; DNA: TGTGCCGGCAGCTGGGACAGGGGGGGAACTGAAGCTTTCTTT; CDR3: CAGSWDRGGTEAFF
J: TRBJ2-7; D: TRBD1; size: many; V: TRBV11-2; DNA: TGTGCCAGCAGCTTCCGGGACAGGCCCTACGAGCAGTACTTC; CDR3: CASSFRDRPYEQYF
J: TRBJ1-5; D: TRBD1; size: many; V: TRBV6-1; DNA: TGTGCCAGCAGTTTCCTAGGGGGCGAGCCTTATAGCAATCAGCCCCAGCATTTT; CDR3: CASSFLGGEPYSNQPQHF
J: TRBJ2-2; D: TRBD2; size: few; V: TRBV28; DNA: TGTGCCAGCAGTTCTCCGGGACTAGCGGGGACCGGGGAGCTGTTTTTT; CDR3: CASSSPGLAGTGELFF
J: TRBJ2-1; D: -; size: many; V: TRBV6-2/TRBV6-3; DNA: TGTGCCAGCAGTTCACCGCTGGGGTGGGGGTCCTACAATGAGCAGTTCTTC; CDR3: CASSSPLGWGSYNEQFF
J: TRBJ2-1; D: TRBD2; size: many; V: TRBV7-3; DNA: TGTGCCAGCAGCCAACGCAAGGGCGGGAGGTACAATGAGCAGTTCTTC; CDR3: CASSQRKGGRYNEQFF
J: TRBJ2-2; D: -; size: few; V: TRBV28; DNA: TGTGCCAGCAGTAGTTTCCCTCCTTGGCAGGCTCCGAACACCGGGGAGCTGTTTTTT; CDR3: CASSSFPPWQAPNTGELFF
J: TRBJ2-3; D: TRBD2; size: -; V: TRBV20-1; DNA: TGCAGTGCTAGACCGGGAGGGCCCACAGATACGCAGTATTTT; CDR3: CSARPGGPTDTQYF
J: TRBJ1-1; D: -; size: many; V: TRBV11-1; DNA: TGTGCCAGCAGCCCCGGTCCCCTCACTGAAGCTTTCTTT; CDR3: CASSPGPLTEAFF
J: TRBJ2-7; D: TRBD1; size: -; V: TRBV29-1; DNA: TGCAGCGGTGTGGACAGGGAGACCTACGAGCAGTACTTC; CDR3: CSGVDRETYEQYF
J: TRBJ2-3; D: -; size: -; V: TRBV11-2; DNA: TGTGCCAGCAGCTTAGAGGGAGCCCGGGCCCCGGGGAAGGGGACAGATACGCAGTATTTT; CDR3: CASSLEGARAPGKGTDTQYF
J: TRBJ2-1; D: TRBD2; size: many; V: TRBV19; DNA: TGTGCCAGTAGTGACGTCGACGGAAGGACTAGCGGGAGTGACTACAATGAGCAGTTCTTC; CDR3: CASSDVDGRTSGSDYNEQFF
J: TRBJ2-3; D: TRBD2; size: -; V: TRBV5-5; DNA: TGTGCCAGCAGTCCACTAGCGGGAGACGGTACGCAGTATTTT; CDR3: CASSPLAGDGTQYF
J: TRBJ2-2; D: -; size: -; V: TRBV18; DNA: TGTGCCAACTCACCATCCGACCGCGCTAGGCTGTTTTTT; CDR3: CANSPSDRARLFF
J: TRBJ1-1; D: -; size: many; V: TRBV7-2; DNA: TGTGCCAGCAGCCCACGACAGGCCAGGGTATTCACTGAAGCTTTCTTT; CDR3: CASSPRQARVFTEAFF
J: TRBJ2-5; D: -; size: -; V: TRBV18; DNA: TGTGCCAGCTCACGGGGGGTCGGACTACAAGAGACCCAGTACTTC; CDR3: CASSRGVGLQETQYF
J: TRBJ1-2; D: -; size: few; V: TRBV6-1; DNA: TGTGCCAGCACCATACCCAGCCATTATGGCTACACCTTC; CDR3: CASTIPSHYGYTF
J: TRBJ1-2; D: TRBD1; size: -; V: TRBV28; DNA: TGTGCCAGCAGTTTACCGACAGGGGGGATGAGTGGCTACACCTTC; CDR3: CASSLPTGGMSGYTF
J: TRBJ2-6; D: TRBD2; size: many; V: TRBV12-3/TRBV12-4; DNA: TGTGCCAGCTCTACCGATGGGCTAGCGGGACATTACCCTAAAGGGGCCAACGTCCTGACTTTC; CDR3: CASSTDGLAGHYPKGANVLTF
J: TRBJ1-2; D: TRBD1; size: -; V: TRBV6-2/TRBV6-3; DNA: TGTGCCAGCAGTTACACACCGGGACAGATCTATGGCTACACCTTC; CDR3: CASSYTPGQIYGYTF
J: TRBJ2-7; D: -; size: many; V: TRBV28; DNA: TGTGCCAGCACCCGGGACAACGCCTACGAGCAGTACTTC; CDR3: CASTRDNAYEQYF
J: TRBJ2-7; D: TRBD2; size: many; V: TRBV7-2; DNA: TGTGCCAGCAGCCCCGGGAGGGGTTACGAGCAGTACTTC; CDR3: CASSPGRGYEQYF
J: TRBJ1-2; D: -; size: many; V: TRBV10-1; DNA: TGCGCCAGCAGTGACTCGCCGGAGATGACTAACTATGGCTACACCTTC; CDR3: CASSDSPEMTNYGYTF
J: TRBJ1-3; D: -; size: few; V: TRBV18; DNA: TGTGCCAGCTCACCTAACCGAGGGAGCTCTGGAAACACCATATATTTT; CDR3: CASSPNRGSSGNTIYF
J: TRBJ1-1; D: -; size: many; V: TRBV30; DNA: TGTGCCTGGAGCAAACTGGGGGGGTCCACTGAAGCTTTCTTT; CDR3: CAWSKLGGSTEAFF
J: TRBJ1-1; D: -; size: many; V: TRBV27; DNA: TGTGCCAGCAGTCCTAGTGCCCGAAGGGGGATCTACATGAACACTGAAGCTTTCTTT; CDR3: CASSPSARRGIYMNTEAFF
J: TRBJ2-3; D: TRBD2; size: few; V: TRBV4-2; DNA: TGTGCCAGCAGCCAAGATCCTAGCGGGAGGGCCTATGGAGATACGCAGTATTTT; CDR3: CASSQDPSGRAYGDTQYF
J: TRBJ2-2; D: TRBD2; size: many; V: TRBV11-1; DNA: TGTGCCAGCAGCTTTTTGACTAGCGGGAGACGTGGCGGGGAGCTGTTTTTT; CDR3: CASSFLTSGRRGGELFF
J: TRBJ2-2; D: -; size: few; V: TRBV29-1; DNA: TGCAGCGTTAACGGCGCCGACACCGGGGAGCTGTTTTTT; CDR3: CSVNGADTGELFF
J: TRBJ2-3; D: -; size: -; V: TRBV6-4; DNA: TGTGCCAGCAAACTCGACGGGAGCACAGATACGCAGTATTTT; CDR3: CASKLDGSTDTQYF
J: TRBJ2-2; D: -; size: -; V: TRBV7-7; DNA: TGTGCCAGCAGCTTAACTGAGGGCACCGTGGAGCTGTTTTTT; CDR3: CASSLTEGTVELFF
J: TRBJ1-1; D: -; size: many; V: TRBV6-1; DNA: TGTGCCACGGGACATCTGAACACTGAAGCTTTCTTT; CDR3: CATGHLNTEAFF
J: TRBJ2-6; D: TRBD2; size: -; V: TRBV14; DNA: TGTGCCAGCAGCCAAGAATTGGGAGGGGCTGGGGCCAACGTCCTGACTTTC; CDR3: CASSQELGGAGANVLTF
J: TRBJ1-5; D: -; size: many; V: TRBV5-4; DNA: TGTGCCAGCAGCCTAGACGCTAATCAGCCCCAGCATTTT; CDR3: CASSLDANQPQHF
J: TRBJ1-1; D: TRBD1; size: few; V: TRBV9; DNA: TGTGCCAGCGGGACAGGGGGCGCTTTCTTT; CDR3: CASGTGGAFF
J: TRBJ2-2; D: -; size: few; V: TRBV27; DNA: TGTGCCAGCAGTTTTGCAAAAGGCGGTGATGGAGCCGGGGAGCTGTTTTTT; CDR3: CASSFAKGGDGAGELFF
J: TRBJ1-1; D: -; size: few; V: TRBV12-3/TRBV12-4; DNA: TGTGCCAGCAGTTTAGATGGGGGATTTTGGAAGGAAGCTTTCTTT; CDR3: CASSLDGGFWKEAFF
J: TRBJ2-2; D: TRBD1; size: few; V: TRBV12-3/TRBV12-4; DNA: TGTGCCAGCAGCACAGGGGGCATGGAGCTGTTTTTT; CDR3: CASSTGGMELFF
J: TRBJ2-3; D: TRBD2; size: few; V: TRBV7-9; DNA: TGTGCCAGCAGCTTAGGAGGCCTGGCGGGAGGCAGAGATACGCAGTATTTT; CDR3: CASSLGGLAGGRDTQYF
J: TRBJ2-7; D: -; size: -; V: TRBV2; DNA: TGTGCCAGCAGCGTAACTATGCACGAGCAGTACTTC; CDR3: CASSVTMHEQYF